This T cell receptor (beta chain) was profiled in a study of CD8 T cells in ankylosing spondylitis. General observations from the study: The study looked at matched synovial fluid samples from ankylosing spondylitis patients. Disease-linked clones were reported to be significantly enriched there. Typical of ankylosing spondylitis blood, it appeared, was a TCR beta motif of seven to nine highly homologous variants.

Comments on this clonotype: Its antigen is as yet unknown.

The CDR3 totals 16 residues. Germline assignment: CDR1 SGHTA and CDR2 FQGNSA. The V gene end was trimmed by 1 base and the J gene end by 4 bases; junction bases not matched to a gene: 4. Each CDR3 protein is one row after TCRdb ran MiXCR on the 5' RACE reads. The data show about 420,000 distinct CDR3 sequences, about 20% seen once. The chain links TRBV7-2 to TRBJ1-3, with 10 bases aligning to TRBD1. The source of this sequence is a male donor with ankylosing spondylitis. The sample comprised blood, either unsorted or a sorted T cell fraction (not recorded which). CDR3 sequence reads: CASSLVGQGSGNTIYF. The CDR3 region has the DNA TGTGCCAGCAGCTTAGTGGGACAGGGGTCCGGAAACACCATATATTTT.